These 18 T cell receptor beta chains originate from one sample sequenced in a study of Tregs in tolerant kidney transplant recipients. Sequenced by immunoSEQ multiplex PCR; TCRdb stores in-frame clones only, minus some. The sample records about 69,000 clones, around nine tenths being singletons. Sequenced material: CD4+ T cells from blood, taken before the transplant. The receptors here all came from a human donor who received a combined kidney and bone marrow transplant.

The chain couples TRBV27 to TRBJ2-5; 8 nucleotides agree with TRBD1. V shed 2 bases, J shed 4 bases, and the junction held 3 bases outside the gene matches. Germline V gene data show CDR1 as MNHEY and CDR2 as SMNVEV (reference sequence). The CDR3 contains 14 residues. CDR3 coding DNA: TGTGCCAGCAGTTTAGACAGGGGAGGAGAGACCCAGTACTTC. It is translated as CASSLDRGGETQYF.

Of note for this clone: The same CDR3 is also encoded by other DNA sequences in this sample. This chain joins TRBV5-1 and TRBJ1-4; the D gene is possibly TRBD1 (6 bases). CDR1 is SGHRS and CDR2 is YFSETQ in the germline V gene. This CDR3 has 14 residues. Trimming took off 0 bases at V and 5 bases at J, with 8 bases between the two ends. The CDR3 spells CASSLGQENEKLFF. The CDR3 DNA sequence: TGCGCCAGCAGCTTGGGACAGGAAAATGAAAAACTGTTTTTT.

This chain links TRBV4-3 with TRBJ1-5; no firm D call. The CDR3 extends over 15 amino acids. The V gene's germline CDR1 is LGHNA and CDR2 YSLEER. Trimming removed 4 bases at V and 3 bases at J, with 13 bases between. CDR3 coding DNA: TGCGCCAGCAGCCCGACACAGAAAAACAATCAGCCCCAGCATTTT. Translating gives CASSPTQKNNQPQHF.

As concerns this clone: The germline gene is not matched at one end of the junction; a read error may be the cause. The chain couples TRBV5-6 to TRBJ2-6; TRBD1 matches at 7 bases. CDR1 SGHDT and CDR2 YYEEEE come from the germline V gene. There are 14 residues in the CDR3. Written as DNA, the CDR3 is TGTGCCAGCAGTTTGGGACAGGGGGCCAACGTCCTGACTTTC. It yields the protein CASSLGQGANVLTF.

The genes are TRBV9 and TRBJ2-7; 14 bases are a match to TRBD2. Trimming at V came to 4 bases and at J to 5 bases, leaving 8 bases not matched to a gene. There are 16 residues in the CDR3. Germline CDR1 and CDR2: SGDLS and YYNGEE. In nucleotides, the CDR3 is TGTGCCAGCAGCTCCGGGACTAGCGGGAGTCAGAACGAGCAGTACTTC. This codes for CASSSGTSGSQNEQYF.

This CDR3 reads CASSVSFGGSGANVLTF. In nucleotides, the CDR3 is TGTGCCAGCAGCGTCTCCTTTGGCGGCTCTGGGGCCAACGTCCTGACTTTC. The chain employs TRBV11-2 and TRBJ2-6; D not resolved. Trimming removed 5 bases from V and 0 bases from J, with 14 bases in between. The CDR3 runs 17 residues. Germline CDR1 is SGHAT and CDR2 is FQNNGV.

This sequence joins TRBV29-1 and TRBJ2-3; a possible D gene is TRBD1 (6 bases). This CDR3 contains 14 residues. V was clipped by 1 base and J by 5 bases, with 13 bases between them. Germline V CDR1 and CDR2: SQVTM, ANQGSEA. The CDR3 is CSVEGTLGGDTQYF. CDR3 bases: TGCAGCGTTGAAGGAACCCTAGGGGGAGATACGCAGTATTTT.

This clone came up once. This chain uses TRBV4-3 with TRBJ2-7; TRBD2 is a possible D gene (5 bases). Deletions cut 6 bases from V and 0 bases from J, with 24 bases between. Germline CDR1 reads LGHNA; CDR2 reads YSLEER. This CDR3 has 18 amino acids. CDR3 region: CASRHDSRRQKSSYEQYF. Here the CDR3 DNA reads TGCGCCAGCAGACACGATTCTCGGAGGCAGAAGAGCTCCTACGAGCAGTACTTC.

V is TRBV19 and J is TRBJ2-6; D unclear. Germline lookup yields CDR1 LNHDA and CDR2 SQIVND (reference sequence). V lost 3 bases and J 1 base, leaving 7 bases between the germline ends. The CDR3 sequence is 15 residues long. The CDR3 region has the DNA TGTGCCAGTAGTATCCCCTTATCTGGGGCCAACGTCCTGACTTTC. It yields the protein CASSIPLSGANVLTF. Full variable domain (missing parts from reference TRBV19 and TRBJ2-6): DGGITQSPKYLFRKEGQNVTLSCEQNLNHDAMYWYRQDPGQGLRLIYYSQIVNDFQKGDIAEGYSVSREKKESFPLTVTSAQKNPTAFYLCASSIPLSGANVLTFGAGSRLTVL.

The rearrangement links TRBV28 to TRBJ1-4, with a possible D match to TRBD1 (5 bases). CDR3 length: 13 amino acids. The V end was cut by 3 bases, the J end by 5 bases, with 7 bases between. Germline CDR1 is MDHEN and CDR2 is SYDVKM. The CDR3 DNA reads as TGTGCCAGCAGTTTCCCAGGGAATGAAAAACTGTTTTTT. It codes for CASSFPGNEKLFF.

V and J are TRBV6-6 and TRBJ1-2; TRBD1 is a possible D gene (5 bases). This CDR3 region has 13 residues. Trimming pared 5 bases from V and 7 bases from J, leaving 14 bases between. Germline values: CDR1 MNHNY, CDR2 SVGAGI (reference sequence). The CDR3 spells CASSHQGQSGYTF. CDR3 bases: TGTGCCAGCAGTCACCAGGGTCAGAGTGGCTACACCTTC.

This clone came up a few times. This CDR3 is CASTYSDNQPQHF. The CDR3 DNA sequence: TGTGCCAGTACCTACAGTGACAATCAGCCCCAGCATTTT. This chain joins TRBV19 and TRBJ1-5, with D unresolved. Per germline, CDR1 LNHDA and CDR2 SQIVND (reference sequence). The V and J ends lost 7 bases and 3 bases respectively, with 10 bases between them. The CDR3 totals 13 residues.

The genes are TRBV4-1 and TRBJ2-7; TRBD2 matches 10 bases. V was pared by 4 bases and J by 5 bases, with 8 bases of the junction left unmatched. Germline-derived CDR1 and CDR2 are MGHRA and YSYEKL. CDR3 length: 15 amino acids. The CDR3 nucleotides are TGCGCCAGCAGCCCCCTAGGACTAGCGGCCGACGAGCAGTACTTC. It encodes CASSPLGLAADEQYF.

The gene calls are TRBV7-9 and TRBJ1-3, with 7 positions matching TRBD1. V lost 0 bases and J lost 2; bases outside the gene matches: 7. Per the germline V gene, CDR1 is SEHNR and CDR2 is FQNEAQ (reference sequence). The CDR3 loop spans 17 amino acids. The CDR3 nucleotides read TGTGCCAGCAGCTTAGCCTTGGAGGGGGCGACTGGAAACACCATATATTTT. Its translation: CASSLALEGATGNTIYF.

The chain carries TRBV6-5 and TRBJ2-7, with D possibly matching TRBD1 (6 bases). The CDR3 totals 13 residues. The V end was cut by 5 bases, the J end by 3 bases, with 11 bases between. CDR1 and CDR2 (germline): MNHEY, SVGAGI. CDR3 bases: TGTGCCAGCAGTCGACAGGAGCACTACGAGCAGTACTTC. Protein: CASSRQEHYEQYF.

This sequence joins TRBV27 and TRBJ1-1; 7 bases align to TRBD1. The CDR3 spans 15 residues. CDR1 is MNHEY, CDR2 SMNVEV, per germline (reference sequence). Trimming at V came to 5 bases and at J to 0 bases, leaving 6 bases not matched to a gene. CDR3 loop: CASSGAGTVNTEAFF. In nucleotides, the CDR3 is TGTGCCAGCAGTGGAGCCGGGACAGTGAACACTGAAGCTTTCTTT.

This chain links TRBV19 with TRBJ2-1; TRBD1 matches at 9 bases. Germline CDR1 and CDR2: LNHDA and SQIVND (reference sequence). The CDR3 spans 17 residues. Unmatched junction bases numbered 11, after V lost 6 bases and J lost 2 bases. CDR3 nucleotide sequence: TGTGCCAGTAGGCGGGGACAGGGCGATTACGCCTACAATGAGCAGTTCTTC. This sequence encodes CASRRGQGDYAYNEQFF.

The chain uses TRBV5-1 and TRBJ2-2; TRBD1 aligns across 10 bases. CDR3 length: 15 amino acids. The V segment lost 0 bases and the J segment 4 bases; nucleotides outside the gene matches: 0. The germline V gene has CDR1 SGHRS and CDR2 YFSETQ. The CDR3 sequence is CASSLGTGGTGELFF. CDR3 nucleotide sequence: TGCGCCAGCAGCTTGGGGACAGGGGGCACCGGGGAGCTGTTTTTT.